The entry below gives a single T cell receptor (beta chain) sequence along with its context. It lacks a known antigen. No clone much larger than this one lies a single base away; base qualities are absent. In the prospective study, participants were roughly 18 to 89 years old, resided in 20 to 30 geographic areas of the United States, and were enrolled through a virtual design. In the prospective study, participants were assigned to cohorts based on the clinical history participants reported in a screening survey and a study questionnaire. In the prospective study, mobile phlebotomists collected whole blood, serum and a nasopharyngeal or oropharyngeal swab from each participant. Over an approximately 2-month period, participants in the prospective study had the option of providing additional blood draws and questionnaires. Before DNA extraction, prospective study blood samples were shipped either frozen or at room temperature.

The immunoSEQ Assay, a bias-controlled multiplex PCR, was used to amplify TCRbeta CDR3 regions from genomic DNA. Processing in the source paper ran as follows. Within the assay, amplification of reference gene primers was used to estimate how many nucleated cells each sample contained. To quantify the absolute abundance of each unique TCRbeta CDR3 rearrangement, sequence reads were collapsed and filtered. For each sample, productive Simpson clonality was calculated as the square root of Simpson's diversity index across productive rearrangements. TCRdb took over this immuneACCESS table, retaining in-frame rearrangements with V and J assigned. Such tables are incomplete; in checked studies, under half of the missing clones stem from an unresolved V gene, and the remainder is unexplained. V, J and clone size are taken as reported in that table, and D and trimming were inferred from the DNA itself. For this sample there are about 270,000 clones; 65% to 90% appear just once. The ten largest clones add up to around 10% of the sample.

The data are from a study of blood T cell repertoires in COVID-19 (TCRdb year 2020). In the study overall: The collaborator samples originated in the United States, Italy and Spain and spanned the acute and convalescent phases of COVID-19. Sample metadata almost always included a de-identified subject ID, COVID-19 status, age in years and sex. The repertoires were released in a freely available public database meant as a resource for research on the immune response to SARS-CoV-2. The samples were drawn from the first 160 participants of the ongoing ImmuneRACE study and from 950 to 1,500 subjects provided by 6 global collaborators. The dataset comprised deeply sampled blood TCRbeta repertoires from subjects exposed to, actively infected with, or recovered from COVID-19. The material from the prospective study consisted of cDNA or gDNA derived from T cells, B-cell-depleted T cells, or PBMCs. Where available, HLA class I and class II types were taken from metadata supplied by the sample provider and were not determined by assay-based typing.

Results the study describes overall, beyond this receptor: How much clinical and demographic metadata was included differed by source and by participant, and the metadata was provided uncurated.

Trimming removed 4 bases from V and 2 bases from J, leaving 5 bases between the germline ends. Including the terminal cysteine and phenylalanine, the CDR3 comprises 11 residues. This entry keeps only the CDR3 DNA: 33 bases, framed from base 1. The CDR1 and CDR2 encoded by the germline V gene (reference sequence) are GTSNPN and SVGIG. The receptor chain draws on TRBV30 and TRBJ2-5; the D gene is unclear. Sequences were obtained from PBMCs or T cells enriched from blood (not recorded which). The sequence was collected from a woman between 50 and 59 years old with acute COVID-19. CDR3 loop: CAWNRQETQYF. The nucleotide sequence is given as TGTGCCTGGAACAGACAAGAGACCCAGTACTTC.